A selection of T cell receptor beta chains follows, all from one sample in a study of cytomegalovirus exposure and HLA in healthy donors. The repertoire was sequenced with immunoSEQ multiplex PCR; TCRdb's copy has only in-frame clones and lacks some. The sample records roughly 300,000 clones, about nine tenths being singletons. Sequencing was performed on PBMCs. The receptors come from a woman in her 30s in good health and CMV-seropositive. The CDR3 runs from the conserved cysteine through the conserved F or W.

j_call: TRBJ2-7; v_call: TRBV5-8; cdr3_aa: CASSLIETGGAYEQYF
j_call: TRBJ1-4; v_call: TRBV25-1; cdr3_aa: CASSQTGDGRFEKLFF
j_call: TRBJ2-2; v_call: TRBV27; cdr3_aa: CASSLFSGSTPNTGELFF
j_call: TRBJ2-3; v_call: TRBV29-1; cdr3_aa: CSVEVSARTDTQYF
j_call: TRBJ1-6; v_call: TRBV19; cdr3_aa: CASSIGDRGPPGGSPLHF
j_call: TRBJ2-1; v_call: TRBV27; cdr3_aa: CASSPGYASLATSSFNEQFF
j_call: TRBJ2-7; v_call: TRBV7-8; cdr3_aa: CASSLVAGGSYEQYF
j_call: TRBJ2-7; v_call: TRBV10-3; cdr3_aa: CAISEDWGEQYF
j_call: TRBJ1-1; v_call: TRBV5-4; cdr3_aa: CASSLGTFEAFF
j_call: TRBJ1-5; v_call: TRBV5-6; cdr3_aa: CASSFGRSSNQPQHF
j_call: TRBJ1-5; v_call: TRBV15; cdr3_aa: CATSSDSNQPQHF
j_call: TRBJ2-5; v_call: TRBV7-2; cdr3_aa: CASTLARETQYF
j_call: TRBJ1-5; v_call: TRBV7-9; cdr3_aa: CASSSDRVSNQPQHF
j_call: TRBJ1-1; v_call: TRBV7-8; cdr3_aa: CASSLAGFEAFF
j_call: TRBJ1-2; v_call: TRBV28; cdr3_aa: CASSLDWGRSYGYTF
j_call: TRBJ1-1; v_call: TRBV29-1; cdr3_aa: CSVAGWNTEAFF
j_call: TRBJ1-5; v_call: TRBV15; cdr3_aa: CATSRAAPGQLNQPQHF
j_call: TRBJ1-6; v_call: TRBV27; cdr3_aa: CASSPAGTPLHF
j_call: TRBJ1-2; v_call: TRBV5-6; cdr3_aa: CASSLVEGAIGYTF
j_call: TRBJ2-5; v_call: TRBV13; cdr3_aa: CASSLGTSVETQYF
j_call: TRBJ1-2; v_call: TRBV6-5; cdr3_aa: CASSYGANYGYTF
j_call: TRBJ2-7; v_call: TRBV29-1; cdr3_aa: CSARLDEQYF
j_call: TRBJ1-3; v_call: TRBV14; cdr3_aa: CASERTGSGNTIYF
j_call: TRBJ2-7; v_call: TRBV27; cdr3_aa: CASSPRVSSYEQYF
j_call: TRBJ1-2; v_call: TRBV5-1; cdr3_aa: CASSLADGTYGYTF
j_call: TRBJ1-5; v_call: TRBV30; cdr3_aa: CAWSVQSNQPQHF
j_call: TRBJ2-2; v_call: TRBV7-6; cdr3_aa: CASSLAIGVTRPGELFF
j_call: TRBJ1-1; v_call: TRBV6-5; cdr3_aa: CASRPTGTGGPEAFF
j_call: TRBJ2-5; v_call: TRBV15; cdr3_aa: CATSRGDNRAGETQYF
j_call: TRBJ2-7; v_call: TRBV6-6; cdr3_aa: CASSYAAGGYEQYF
j_call: TRBJ2-5; v_call: TRBV6-5; cdr3_aa: CASSRDRGVGETQYF
j_call: TRBJ2-1; v_call: TRBV7-3; cdr3_aa: CASSLVADNEQFF
j_call: TRBJ1-1; v_call: TRBV4-2; cdr3_aa: CASSPGTAIRAFF
j_call: TRBJ2-7; v_call: TRBV11-2; cdr3_aa: CASSSDRQSSYEQYF
j_call: TRBJ2-7; v_call: TRBV27; cdr3_aa: CASTTSYEQYF
j_call: TRBJ1-2; v_call: TRBV6-5; cdr3_aa: CASSKGTGGGYTF
j_call: TRBJ2-3; v_call: TRBV15; cdr3_aa: CATSRLGTGATDTQYF
j_call: TRBJ2-7; v_call: TRBV13; cdr3_aa: CASSGQGDEQYF
j_call: TRBJ2-7; v_call: TRBV6-1; cdr3_aa: CASVVPGGLKEQYF
j_call: TRBJ2-1; v_call: TRBV9; cdr3_aa: CASSVVPEGVGGTYNEQFF
j_call: TRBJ1-5; v_call: TRBV6-5; cdr3_aa: CASGQGSNQPQHF
j_call: TRBJ2-7; v_call: TRBV7-2; cdr3_aa: CASSLTQGYEQYF
j_call: TRBJ2-7; v_call: TRBV5-8; cdr3_aa: CASSWDIFYEQYF
j_call: TRBJ2-7; v_call: TRBV27; cdr3_aa: CASSLGPAYEQYF
j_call: TRBJ2-3; v_call: TRBV7-2; cdr3_aa: CASSIPTGDTQYF
j_call: TRBJ2-2; v_call: TRBV4-2; cdr3_aa: CASSQAQGGIGSGELFF
j_call: TRBJ2-1; v_call: TRBV10-3; cdr3_aa: CAIRTSGGRDEQFF
j_call: TRBJ2-3; v_call: TRBV28; cdr3_aa: CASSLYGGRVDTQYF
j_call: TRBJ2-3; v_call: TRBV6-4; cdr3_aa: CASRRRESTDTQYF
j_call: TRBJ2-7; v_call: TRBV7-2; cdr3_aa: CASSLTGEQYF
j_call: TRBJ2-7; v_call: TRBV5-4; cdr3_aa: CASSPQTRGNEQYF
j_call: TRBJ1-4; v_call: TRBV2; cdr3_aa: CASSEASGGLTNEKLFF
j_call: TRBJ2-1; v_call: TRBV30; cdr3_aa: CAGVPPRSSYNEQFF
j_call: TRBJ1-1; v_call: TRBV6-5; cdr3_aa: CASSYSGGNTEAFF
j_call: TRBJ1-2; v_call: TRBV6-5; cdr3_aa: CASSEGGGYTF